This TCR beta chain derives from a study of Graves' ophthalmopathy and Graves' hyperthyroidism. Notes on this clonotype: Mismatch with germline at one junction end may stem from a read error.

Amplified material comprised TCR beta CDR3 regions derived from RNA transcripts. First-round RT-PCR used HTBI primers; second-round multiplex PCR followed. TCRdb called the multiplex PCR reads again in MiXCR, with one record for every CDR3 protein. The sample has 650,000 to 900,000 distinct CDR3 sequences; 40% are singletons. CDR1 is KGHDR, CDR2 SFDVKD, per germline. CDR3 length equals 15 residues. The genes are TRBV24-1 and TRBJ2-5; D gene uncertain. This TCR came from an adult man with Graves' ophthalmopathy. Sequencing used peripheral blood. This CDR3 reads CASRLLDGRQGTQYF. CDR3 coding DNA: TGTGCCAGCAGACTCCTGGATGGACGGCAAGGGACCCAGTACTTC.